The clone carrying this T cell receptor beta chain was counted a single time. The source of the sample is a study of blood T cell repertoires in COVID-19. The table came from immunoSEQ multiplex PCR; TCRdb's copy has only in-frame clones and leaves some out. The sample carries about 20,000 clones, approximately 90% recorded once. Germline V gene lookup returns CDR1 ENHRY and CDR2 SYGVKD. With V trimmed by 2 bases and J by 2 bases, 12 bases remained unmatched. This CDR3 comprises 18 residues. The chain employs TRBV10-3 and TRBJ2-3; 8 bases align to TRBD2. Specimen: PBMCs or T cells enriched from blood (not recorded which). The source is a woman aged 25 to 39 who had recovered from COVID-19. CDR3 sequence reads: CAISEMGDSGGDTDTQYF. The CDR3 nucleotides read TGTGCCATCAGTGAGATGGGTGACAGCGGGGGCGACACAGATACGCAGTATTTT.